The entry that follows covers one T cell receptor beta chain sequence. Its antigen is undetermined. The authors isolated at least 7 million PBMCs per sample. The CDR3 runs 14 residues. CDR1 and CDR2 (germline): PRHDT, FYEKMQ (reference sequence). Trimming took 2 bases from V and 5 from J, leaving 11 bases between them. This entry comes from a study of blood T cells in healthy people across ages. Primed by a sample-barcoded 5' primer and a J-beta primer mix, a second PCR proceeded for about 6 to 12 cycles. TCRdb called the 5' RACE reads again in MiXCR, with one record for every CDR3 protein. The sample holds about 830,000 distinct CDR3 sequences, 58% seen once. The study's findings and limits: Roughly linearly, TCR beta diversity per million T cells fell as age increased. Both naive CD4+ cell counts and diversity were greater in long-lived donors than in aged donors.

The J gene is TRBJ2-3, the V gene TRBV13; unclear D gene. This clonotype was obtained from a man aged 25-45 years in good health. Sequencing used blood. The CDR3 sequence is CASSLTFRKDTQYF. Here the CDR3 DNA reads TGTGCCAGCAGCTTAACCTTCCGCAAAGATACGCAGTATTTT. Full variable domain (missing parts from reference TRBV13 and TRBJ2-3): AAGVIQSPRHLIKEKRETATLKCYPIPRHDTVYWYQQGPGQDPQFLISFYEKMQSDKGSIPDRFSAQQFSDYHSELNMSSLELGDSALYFCASSLTFRKDTQYFGPGTRLTVL.